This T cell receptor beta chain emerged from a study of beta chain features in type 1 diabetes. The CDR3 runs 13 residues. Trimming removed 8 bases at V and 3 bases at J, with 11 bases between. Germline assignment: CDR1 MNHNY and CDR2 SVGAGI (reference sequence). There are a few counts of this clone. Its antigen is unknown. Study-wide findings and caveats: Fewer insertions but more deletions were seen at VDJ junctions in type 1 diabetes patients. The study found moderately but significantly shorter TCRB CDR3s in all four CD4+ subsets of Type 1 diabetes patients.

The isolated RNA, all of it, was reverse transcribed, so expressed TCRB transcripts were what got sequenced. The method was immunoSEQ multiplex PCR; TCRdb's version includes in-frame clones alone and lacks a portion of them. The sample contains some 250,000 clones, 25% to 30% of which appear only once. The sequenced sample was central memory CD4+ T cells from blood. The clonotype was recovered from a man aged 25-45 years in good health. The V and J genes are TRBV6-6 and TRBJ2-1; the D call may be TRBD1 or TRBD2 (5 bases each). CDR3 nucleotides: TGTGCCAGCCACCGGGACGGCTACAATGAGCAGTTCTTC. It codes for CASHRDGYNEQFF.